This TCR beta chain was observed in a study of cytomegalovirus exposure and HLA in healthy donors. Primers for the PCR totalled 60 Vbeta and 13 Jbeta. Clones were sequenced by immunoSEQ multiplex PCR, and TCRdb holds only the in-frame ones, with some missing. Among 150,000 to 200,000 clones listed, 75% to 85% were seen once. Participants comprised healthy donors of bone marrow. Germline CDR1 LGHNA, CDR2 YSLEER. This CDR3 has 13 amino acids. V shed 3 bases and J 5 bases; nucleotides not matched to a gene: 3. J is TRBJ1-2 and V is TRBV4-3; 7 nucleotides align to TRBD1. Sequences were obtained from PBMCs. The source of this sequence is a woman aged 30 to 39 in good health and CMV-seropositive. The CDR3 spells CASSQTGWYGYTF. CDR3 sequence (DNA): TGCGCCAGCAGCCAGACAGGGTGGTATGGCTACACCTTC.